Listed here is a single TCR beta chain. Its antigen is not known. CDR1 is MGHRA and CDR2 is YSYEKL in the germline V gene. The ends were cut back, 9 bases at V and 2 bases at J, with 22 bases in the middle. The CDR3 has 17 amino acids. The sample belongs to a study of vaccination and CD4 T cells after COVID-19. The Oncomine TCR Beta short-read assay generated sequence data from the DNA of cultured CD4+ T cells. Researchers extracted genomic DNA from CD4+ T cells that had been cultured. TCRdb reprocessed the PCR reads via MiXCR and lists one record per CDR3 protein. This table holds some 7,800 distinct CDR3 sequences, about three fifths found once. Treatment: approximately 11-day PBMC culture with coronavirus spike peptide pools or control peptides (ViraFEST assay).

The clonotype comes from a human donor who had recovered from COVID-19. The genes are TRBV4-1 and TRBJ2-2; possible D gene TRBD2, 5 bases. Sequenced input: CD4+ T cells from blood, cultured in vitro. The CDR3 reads CASKPKDFPPNTGELFF. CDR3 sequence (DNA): TGCGCCAGTAAACCGAAGGACTTTCCGCCTAACACCGGGGAGCTGTTTTTT.